These 16 T cell receptor beta chains share one sample of origin, sequenced in a study of T cell changes during pregnancy in multiple sclerosis. This table comes from immunoSEQ multiplex PCR, and its TCRdb copy is limited to in-frame clones, with some not included. The profile shows some 68,000 clones, about nine tenths of them singletons. The sample consisted of peripheral blood, taken in the second trimester of pregnancy. All receptors come from a female donor with multiple sclerosis, enrolled in a pregnancy study.

A single count supports this clone. This chain uses TRBV6-1 with TRBJ1-1; maybe TRBD1 (5 bases). With 7 bases removed from V and 14 bases from J, the gap between germline ends came to 20 bases. CDR3 length equals 12 residues. Germline V gene lookup returns CDR1 MNHNS and CDR2 SASEGT. The CDR3 reads CASIAPGNEGFF. Here the CDR3 DNA reads TGTGCCAGCATCGCCCCAGGGAACGAAGGGTTCTTT.

CDR3 nucleotide sequence: TGTGCCAGCAGTCTTTCCGGACAGGGGGCAACAGATACGCAGTATTTT. It specifies CASSLSGQGATDTQYF. This chain connects TRBV5-8 to TRBJ2-3, with 11 bases aligning to TRBD1. Germline V gene sequence: CDR1 SGHTS, CDR2 YDEGEE. The CDR3 has 16 residues. Germline trimming cut 5 bases from V and 3 bases from J; bases unmatched to any gene: 8.

The chain uses TRBV5-1 and TRBJ2-5; no firm D call. Trimming removed 6 bases at V and 5 bases at J, with 8 bases between. The V gene's germline CDR1 is SGHRS and CDR2 YFSETQ. This CDR3 spans 11 amino acids. CDR3 sequence: CASMSGETQYF. In DNA, the CDR3 is TGCGCCAGCATGTCCGGGGAGACCCAGTACTTC.

J is TRBJ1-4 and V is TRBV6-5; TRBD1 is a possible D gene (6 bases). The germline CDR1 and CDR2 sequences are MNHEY and SVGAGI. The CDR3 has 15 amino acids. V was trimmed by 3 bases and J by 5 bases, leaving 13 bases between them. CDR3: CASSYSGQSNEKLFF. CDR3 DNA sequence: TGTGCCAGCAGTTATTCTGGACAGTCAAATGAAAAACTGTTTTTT.

The rearrangement joins TRBV7-2 to TRBJ2-1; D gene ambiguous. The CDR3 consists of 16 residues. Between the trimmed V and J ends, which lost 3 bases and 0 bases, there was a span of 12 bases. CDR1 and CDR2 from the germline V gene are SGHTA and FQGNSA. CDR3 residues: CASSFMSVSSYNEQFF. The CDR3 DNA follows: TGTGCCAGCAGCTTCATGTCAGTAAGCTCCTACAATGAGCAGTTCTTC.

This clone appeared a single time. The V gene is TRBV6-5, the J gene TRBJ1-1; D gene uncertain. In germline, CDR1 is MNHEY, CDR2 SVGAGI. This CDR3 contains 15 residues. The V gene lost 6 bases and the J gene lost 4 bases, with 18 bases spanning the gap. CDR3 bases: TGTGCCAGCAGGGATCTTGGAAGCGGCATCACTGAAGCTTTCTTT. It yields the protein CASRDLGSGITEAFF.

This rearrangement joins TRBV5-1 to TRBJ2-1; 8 bases are a match to TRBD1. Germline values: CDR1 SGHRS, CDR2 YFSETQ. The CDR3 has 15 amino acids. Trimming at V came to 4 bases and at J to 6 bases, leaving 9 bases not matched to a gene. The CDR3 bases are TGCGCCAGCAGCCCGAGGACAGGGCCACGCAATGAGCAGTTCTTC. Protein: CASSPRTGPRNEQFF. Drawing the rest from reference TRBV5-1 and TRBJ2-1, the complete variable domain is KAGVTQTPRYLIKTRGQQVTLSCSPISGHRSVSWYQQTPGQGLQFLFEYFSETQRNKGNFPGRFSGRQFSNSRSEMNVSTLELGDSALYLCASSPRTGPRNEQFFGPGTRLTVL.

The V call is TRBV28, the J call TRBJ2-6; D might be TRBD2 (5 bases). Germline CDR1 reads MDHEN; CDR2 reads SYDVKM. The ends were cut back, 1 base at V and 2 bases at J, with 9 bases in the middle. CDR3 size: 16 residues. The CDR3 spells CASSLFRGAGANVLTF. The CDR3 DNA sequence: TGTGCCAGCAGTTTATTCCGGGGAGCTGGGGCCAACGTCCTGACTTTC. The complete variable domain, with remaining parts taken from reference TRBV28 and TRBJ2-6, reads DVKVTQSSRYLVKRTGEKVFLECVQDMDHENMFWYRQDPGLGLRLIYFSYDVKMKEKGDIPEGYSVSREKKERFSLILESASTNQTSMYLCASSLFRGAGANVLTFGAGSRLTVL.

V is TRBV2 and J is TRBJ1-2; D is possibly TRBD1 (5 bases). There are 13 residues in the CDR3. V was trimmed by 7 bases and J by 7 bases, leaving 16 bases between them. CDR1 and CDR2 (germline): SNHLY, FYNNEI. Here the CDR3 reads CASTQSPGGGYTF. The DNA for the CDR3 is TGTGCCAGCACCCAAAGCCCCGGGGGTGGCTACACCTTC.

This chain links TRBV30 with TRBJ1-5; D might be TRBD1 (5 bases). The V and J ends lost 8 bases and 3 bases respectively, with 23 bases between them. Germline values: CDR1 GTSNPN, CDR2 SVGIG (reference sequence). The CDR3 sequence is 16 residues long. The CDR3 loop is CAGSTASGGDNQPQHF. For the CDR3, the DNA is TGTGCCGGGTCGACAGCCTCTGGTGGGGACAATCAGCCCCAGCATTTT.

CDR3 coding DNA: TGTGCCAGCAGTTACAATGGGGGAGGTAACGGGGAGCTGTTTTTT. This encodes CASSYNGGGNGELFF. This chain joins TRBV6-5 and TRBJ2-2; weak D call: TRBD2 (6 bases). The germline gives CDR1 MNHEY, CDR2 SVGAGI. Deletions cut 2 bases from V and 7 bases from J, with 14 bases between. The CDR3 has 15 residues.

This clone has only one observation. The chain is built from TRBV27 and TRBJ2-5; TRBD1 agrees at 9 bases. CDR3 length: 16 residues. Germline trimming cut 5 bases from V and 6 bases from J; bases unmatched to any gene: 13. The germline gives CDR1 MNHEY, CDR2 SMNVEV (reference sequence). The CDR3 loop is CASSPTTGGARKTQYF. As DNA, the CDR3 is TGTGCCAGCAGTCCAACGACAGGGGGGGCCCGAAAGACCCAGTACTTC.

J is TRBJ1-3 and V is TRBV6-1; 8 bases align to TRBD1. The junction had 11 bases not matched to a gene; V was cut back by 7 bases and J by 9 bases. This CDR3 has 14 amino acids. From germline, CDR1 is MNHNS and CDR2 SASEGT. The CDR3 loop is CASTPMGQVGTIYF. The CDR3 DNA reads TGTGCCAGCACTCCCATGGGACAGGTCGGCACCATATATTTT.

The chain recombines TRBV5-4 with TRBJ2-3, with D hard to call. V was pared by 0 bases and J by 1 base, with 9 bases between. Per the germline V gene, CDR1 is SGHNT and CDR2 is YYREEE (reference sequence). The CDR3 is made up of 15 amino acids. The CDR3 region is CASSLGSQGTDTQYF. In DNA form, the CDR3 reads TGTGCCAGCAGCTTGGGTTCCCAGGGCACAGATACGCAGTATTTT.

The chain combines TRBV29-1 with TRBJ1-1, with D possibly matching TRBD1 (5 bases). V lost 0 bases and J lost 5, with 10 bases in between. Germline lookup yields CDR1 SQVTM and CDR2 ANQGSEA. This CDR3 comprises 13 residues. The CDR3 region is CSVEDRVRTEAFF. The CDR3 DNA reads as TGCAGCGTTGAAGACAGGGTAAGGACTGAAGCTTTCTTT.

V gene TRBV6-5 combines with J gene TRBJ1-1; D remains ambiguous. The CDR3 loop spans 13 amino acids. V lost 8 bases to trimming and J lost 0 bases, with 10 bases between them. Germline V gene sequence: CDR1 MNHEY, CDR2 SVGAGI. CDR3 bases: TGTGCCAGCCAGCGTACCATGAACACTGAAGCTTTCTTT. Translated: CASQRTMNTEAFF.